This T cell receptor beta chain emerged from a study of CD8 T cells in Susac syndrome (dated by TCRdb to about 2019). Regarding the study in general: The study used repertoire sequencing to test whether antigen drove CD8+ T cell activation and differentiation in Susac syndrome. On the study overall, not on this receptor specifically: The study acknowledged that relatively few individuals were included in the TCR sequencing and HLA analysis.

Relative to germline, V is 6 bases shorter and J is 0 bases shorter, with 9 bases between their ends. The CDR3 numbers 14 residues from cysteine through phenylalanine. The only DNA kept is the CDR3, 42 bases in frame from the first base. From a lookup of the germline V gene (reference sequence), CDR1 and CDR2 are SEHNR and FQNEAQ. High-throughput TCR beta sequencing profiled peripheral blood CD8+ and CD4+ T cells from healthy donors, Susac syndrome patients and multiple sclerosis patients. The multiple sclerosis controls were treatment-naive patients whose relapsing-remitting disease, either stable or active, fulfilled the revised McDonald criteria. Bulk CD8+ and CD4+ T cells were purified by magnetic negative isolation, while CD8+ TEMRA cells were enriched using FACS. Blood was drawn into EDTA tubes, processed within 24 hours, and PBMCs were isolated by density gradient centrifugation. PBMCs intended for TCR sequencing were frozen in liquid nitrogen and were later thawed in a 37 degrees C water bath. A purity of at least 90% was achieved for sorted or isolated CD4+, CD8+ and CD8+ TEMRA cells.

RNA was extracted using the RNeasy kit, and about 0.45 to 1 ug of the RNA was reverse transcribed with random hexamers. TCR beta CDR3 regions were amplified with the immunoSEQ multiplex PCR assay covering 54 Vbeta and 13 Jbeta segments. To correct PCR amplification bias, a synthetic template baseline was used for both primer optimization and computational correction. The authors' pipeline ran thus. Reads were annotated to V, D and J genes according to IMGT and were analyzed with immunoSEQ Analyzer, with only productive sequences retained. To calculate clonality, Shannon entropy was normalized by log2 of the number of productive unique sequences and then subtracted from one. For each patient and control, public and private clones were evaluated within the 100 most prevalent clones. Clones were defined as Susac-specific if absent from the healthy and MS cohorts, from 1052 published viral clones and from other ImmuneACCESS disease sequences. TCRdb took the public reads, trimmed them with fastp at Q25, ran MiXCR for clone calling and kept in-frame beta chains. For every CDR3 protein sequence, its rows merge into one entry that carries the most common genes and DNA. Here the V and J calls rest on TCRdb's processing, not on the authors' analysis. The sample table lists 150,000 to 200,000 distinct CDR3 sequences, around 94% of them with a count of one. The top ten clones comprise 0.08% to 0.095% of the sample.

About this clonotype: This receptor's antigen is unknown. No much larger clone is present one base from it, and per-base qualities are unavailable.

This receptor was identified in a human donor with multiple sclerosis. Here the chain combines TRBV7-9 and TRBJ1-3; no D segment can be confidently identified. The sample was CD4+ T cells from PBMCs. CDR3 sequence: CASSGSLSGNTIYF. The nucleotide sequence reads TGTGCCAGCAGTGGGTCTCTCTCTGGAAACACCATATATTTT.